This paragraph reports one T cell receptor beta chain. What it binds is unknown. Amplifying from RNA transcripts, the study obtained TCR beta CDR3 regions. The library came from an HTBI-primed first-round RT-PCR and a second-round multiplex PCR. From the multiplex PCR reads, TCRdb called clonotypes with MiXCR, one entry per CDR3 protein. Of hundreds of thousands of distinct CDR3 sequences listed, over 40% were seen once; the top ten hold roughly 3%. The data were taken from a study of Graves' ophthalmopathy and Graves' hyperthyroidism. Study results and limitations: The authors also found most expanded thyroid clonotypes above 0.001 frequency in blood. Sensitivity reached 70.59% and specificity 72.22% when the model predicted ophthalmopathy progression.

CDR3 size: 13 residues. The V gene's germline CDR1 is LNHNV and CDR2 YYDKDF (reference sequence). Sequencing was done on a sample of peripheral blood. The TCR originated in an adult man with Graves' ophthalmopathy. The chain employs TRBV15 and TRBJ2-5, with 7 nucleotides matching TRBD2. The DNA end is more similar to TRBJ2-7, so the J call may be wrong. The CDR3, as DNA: TGTGCCACCAGCAGAGATACGGGGGGCGAGCAGTACTTC. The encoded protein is CATSRDTGGEQYF.